Below, one T cell receptor beta chain is given with its context. Its specificity is not known. These data are taken from a study of cytomegalovirus exposure and HLA in healthy donors. The study, taken as a whole, reports: The authors later found HLA-associated TCR beta chains more clonally expanded than equally common others. A later analysis linked a missense DCLRE1C variant to TCR beta V- and J-gene trimming.

The germline V gene encodes CDR1 LNHDA and CDR2 SQIVND (reference sequence). Trimming left V 6 bases short and J 2 bases short, with 7 bases between. CDR3 size: 12 residues. 13 Jbeta primers and 60 Vbeta primers were used for the PCR. Produced via immunoSEQ multiplex PCR; TCRdb's table is partial and in-frame only. The profile shows roughly 160,000 clones, about three quarters of them singletons. The rearrangement uses TRBV19 and TRBJ1-2; no clear D. The specimen was PBMCs. This TCR derives from a girl between 5 and 17 years old in good health and CMV-seronegative. The CDR3 is CASRLENYGYTF. The DNA of the CDR3 is TGTGCCAGTAGGTTGGAGAACTATGGCTACACCTTC.